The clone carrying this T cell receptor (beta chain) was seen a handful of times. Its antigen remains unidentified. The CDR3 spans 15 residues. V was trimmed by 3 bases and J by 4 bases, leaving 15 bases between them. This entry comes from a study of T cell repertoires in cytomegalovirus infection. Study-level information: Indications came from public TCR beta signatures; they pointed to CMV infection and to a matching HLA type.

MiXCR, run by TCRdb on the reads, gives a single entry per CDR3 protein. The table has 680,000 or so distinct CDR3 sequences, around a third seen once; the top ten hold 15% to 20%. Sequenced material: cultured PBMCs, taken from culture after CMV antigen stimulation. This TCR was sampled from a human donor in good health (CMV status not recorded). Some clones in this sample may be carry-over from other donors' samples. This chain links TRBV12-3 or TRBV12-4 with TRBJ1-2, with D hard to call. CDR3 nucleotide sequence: TGTGCCAGCAGTTTTGGGCCCCCAGGAGGCTATGGCTACACCTTC. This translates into CASSFGPPGGYGYTF.